This T cell receptor beta chain was sequenced in a study of CD8+CD57+ T cells in acquired aplastic anemia. The overall study: Roughly 3 ug was the average amount of DNA from sorted CD4+ and CD8+ cells.

In patients chosen for sequencing, flow cytometry had shown CD8+CD57+ cell expansion. The germline V and J ends were trimmed by 4 bases and 11 bases, with 21 bases remaining between them. There are 14 residues in the CDR3. Germline CDR1 SGHNT, CDR2 YYREEE (reference sequence). The count of this clonotype is one. Genomic DNA served as template for TCR beta VDJ and CDR3 profiling. TCRdb redid the calling of the reads with MiXCR, one entry per CDR3 protein. The table has more than 150,000 distinct CDR3 sequences, roughly 50% seen once. The receptor was derived from a human donor with aplastic anemia. The sample was sorted CD4+, CD8+, or CD8+CD57+ T cells (not recorded which) from PBMCs. This chain joins TRBV5-4 and TRBJ1-1; D is uncertain. The CDR3 region is CASSQDEAGVEAFF. In DNA form, the CDR3 reads TGTGCCAGCAGCCAAGATGAGGCGGGAGTGGAGGCTTTCTTT. The full variable domain, its missing parts supplied by reference TRBV5-4 and TRBJ1-1, is ETGVTQSPTHLIKTRGQQVTLRCSSQSGHNTVSWYQQALGQGPQFIFQYYREEENGRGNFPPRFSGLQFPNYSSELNVNALELDDSALYLCASSQDEAGVEAFFGQGTRLTVV.